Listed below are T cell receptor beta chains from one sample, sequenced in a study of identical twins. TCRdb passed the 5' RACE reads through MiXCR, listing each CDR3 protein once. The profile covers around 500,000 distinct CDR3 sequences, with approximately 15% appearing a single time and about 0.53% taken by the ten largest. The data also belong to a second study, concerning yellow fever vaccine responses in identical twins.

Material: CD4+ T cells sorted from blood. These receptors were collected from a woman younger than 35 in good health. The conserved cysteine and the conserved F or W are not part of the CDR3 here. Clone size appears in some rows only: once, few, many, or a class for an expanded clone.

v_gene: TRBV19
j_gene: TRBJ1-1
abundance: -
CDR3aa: ASTRGDKNTEAF

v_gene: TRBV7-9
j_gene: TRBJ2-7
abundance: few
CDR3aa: ASSFPSQPGQGYEQY

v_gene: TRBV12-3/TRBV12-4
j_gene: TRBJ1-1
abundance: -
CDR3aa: ASSLQQANTEAF

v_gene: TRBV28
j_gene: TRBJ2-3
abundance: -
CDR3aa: ASSRQGAGDTQY

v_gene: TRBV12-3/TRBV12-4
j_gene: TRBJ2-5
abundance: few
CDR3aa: ASREGTGGKQETQY

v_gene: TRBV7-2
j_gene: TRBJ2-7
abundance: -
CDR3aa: ASSRQGGEDEQY

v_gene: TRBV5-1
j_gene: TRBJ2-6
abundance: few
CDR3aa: ASSLEIAGFGANVLT

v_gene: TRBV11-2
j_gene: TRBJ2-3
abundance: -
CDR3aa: ASSFRGNPVYTDTQY

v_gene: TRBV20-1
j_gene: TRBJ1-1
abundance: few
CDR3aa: SARDPGQGNTEAF

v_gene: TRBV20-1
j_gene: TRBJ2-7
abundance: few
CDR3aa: SARDWEEVGGSYEQY

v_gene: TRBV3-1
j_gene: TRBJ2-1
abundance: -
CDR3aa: ATGRGGDTYEQF

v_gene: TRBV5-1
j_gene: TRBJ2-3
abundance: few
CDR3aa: ASKASGSTDTQY

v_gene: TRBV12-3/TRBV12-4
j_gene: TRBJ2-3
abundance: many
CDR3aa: ASSENRGRLRDTQY

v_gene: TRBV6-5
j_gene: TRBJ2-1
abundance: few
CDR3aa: ASSYRGTSGRSYNEQF

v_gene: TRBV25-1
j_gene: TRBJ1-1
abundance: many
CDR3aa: ASRNSANTEAF

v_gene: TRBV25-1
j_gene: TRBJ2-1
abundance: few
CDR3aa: ASSGIGASGQSSYNEQF

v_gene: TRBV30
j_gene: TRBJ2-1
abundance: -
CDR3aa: AWKADAREDEQF

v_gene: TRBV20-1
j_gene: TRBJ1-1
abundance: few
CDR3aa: SAPLSDRLNTEAF

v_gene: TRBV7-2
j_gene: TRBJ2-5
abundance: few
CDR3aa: ASSQRDRGGETQY

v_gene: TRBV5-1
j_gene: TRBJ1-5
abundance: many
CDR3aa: ASSQGTGVDQPQH

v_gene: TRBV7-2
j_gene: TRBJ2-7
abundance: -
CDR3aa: ASSSPRTSGSYEQY

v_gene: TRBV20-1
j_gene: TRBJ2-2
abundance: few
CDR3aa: SARRRENTGELF

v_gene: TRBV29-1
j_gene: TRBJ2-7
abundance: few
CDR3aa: SVVVLGQKVLAGSSYEQY

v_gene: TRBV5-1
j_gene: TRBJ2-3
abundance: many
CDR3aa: ASSLVAGTDTQY

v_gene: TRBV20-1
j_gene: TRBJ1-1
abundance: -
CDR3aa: SARRDTNTEAF

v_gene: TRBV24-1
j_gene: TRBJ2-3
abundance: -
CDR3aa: ATSDLSSLEGDRNTQY

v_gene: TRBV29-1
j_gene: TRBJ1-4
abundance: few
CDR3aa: SVGSGGGEKLF

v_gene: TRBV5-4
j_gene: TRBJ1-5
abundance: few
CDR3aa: ASSLAAREQGLGNQPQH

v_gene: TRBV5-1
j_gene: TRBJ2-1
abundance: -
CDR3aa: ASSPYSGVYNEQF

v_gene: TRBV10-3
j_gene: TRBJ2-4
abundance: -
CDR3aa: AITVLYSPEIAKNIQY

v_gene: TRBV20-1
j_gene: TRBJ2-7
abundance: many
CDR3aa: SALDRPSSYEQY

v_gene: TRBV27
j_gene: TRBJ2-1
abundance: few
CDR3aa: ASSRSGLANNEQF

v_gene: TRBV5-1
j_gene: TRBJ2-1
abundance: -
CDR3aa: ASSFGGGPSSYNEQF

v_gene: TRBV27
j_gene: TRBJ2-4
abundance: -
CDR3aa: ASKGTGGVVAKNIQY

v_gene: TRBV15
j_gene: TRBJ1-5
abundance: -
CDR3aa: ATSRERMSGAQPQH

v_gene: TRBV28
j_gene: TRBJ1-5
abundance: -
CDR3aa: ASSLNVGQPQH

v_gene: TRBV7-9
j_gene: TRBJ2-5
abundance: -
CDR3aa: ASSLWGTAGAETQY

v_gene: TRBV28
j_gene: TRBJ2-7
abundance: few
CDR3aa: ASSLPSGFYEQY

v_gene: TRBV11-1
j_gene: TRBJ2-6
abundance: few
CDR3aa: ASSLDRGRMSGANVLT

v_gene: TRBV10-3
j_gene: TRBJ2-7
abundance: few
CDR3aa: AISIDSYEQY

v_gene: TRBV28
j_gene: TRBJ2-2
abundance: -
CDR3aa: AISPGPGGNTGELF

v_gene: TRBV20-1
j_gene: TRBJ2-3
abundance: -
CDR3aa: SARDNSDTQY

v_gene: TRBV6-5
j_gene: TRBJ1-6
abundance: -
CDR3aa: ASSYPGTAGDSPLH

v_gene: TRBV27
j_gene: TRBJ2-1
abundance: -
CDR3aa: ASSPDRGPYNEQF

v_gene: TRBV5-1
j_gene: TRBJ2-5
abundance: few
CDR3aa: ASSLEDSQETQY

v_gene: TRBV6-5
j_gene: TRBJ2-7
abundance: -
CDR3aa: ASKTDYEQY

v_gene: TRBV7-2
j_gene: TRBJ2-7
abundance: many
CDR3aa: ASSLLAVSYEQY

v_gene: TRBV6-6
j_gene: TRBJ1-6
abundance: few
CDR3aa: AANRQGSSPLH

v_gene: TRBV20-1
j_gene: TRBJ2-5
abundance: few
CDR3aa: SAREAGVETQY

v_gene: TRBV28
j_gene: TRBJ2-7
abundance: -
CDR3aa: ASSFLGQAYEQY

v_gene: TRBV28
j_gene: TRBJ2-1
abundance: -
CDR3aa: ASSLEGQVLDEQF

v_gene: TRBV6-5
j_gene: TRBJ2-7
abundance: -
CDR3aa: ASSYSGQGNSYEQY

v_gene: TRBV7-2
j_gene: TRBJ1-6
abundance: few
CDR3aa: ASSFSADYNSPLH

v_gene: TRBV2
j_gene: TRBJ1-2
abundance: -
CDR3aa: AKGAEGYRGYT

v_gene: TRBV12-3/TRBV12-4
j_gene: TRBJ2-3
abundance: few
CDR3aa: ASRRGGGALDTQY